This entry lists 8 T cell receptor beta chains sequenced from one sample in a study of T cells in Graves' hyperthyroidism and ophthalmopathy. Amplification yielded TCR beta CDR3 regions, with RNA transcripts as the source. The TCR CDR3 was amplified in a first-round RT-PCR using the HTBI primer set. From the multiplex PCR reads, TCRdb called clonotypes with MiXCR, one entry per CDR3 protein. The data contain around 350,000 distinct CDR3 sequences, about a fifth of them singletons. Sequences were obtained from blood. The receptors shown here come from a woman under 30 with Graves' hyperthyroidism.

This clonotype was counted many times. This chain joins TRBV20-1 and TRBJ2-2; 7 bases line up with TRBD2. The CDR3 is 15 residues long. Germline values: CDR1 DFQATT, CDR2 SNEGSKA (reference sequence). J gave up 0 bases and V 6 bases, and 7 bases lay outside the gene matches. The DNA of the CDR3 is TGCAGTGCGGAGCGGGGAGGGGCGAACACCGGGGAGCTGTTTTTT. As protein: CSAERGGANTGELFF.

This clonotype was counted many times. The chain is built from TRBV9 and TRBJ2-7, with D perhaps matching TRBD1 or TRBD2 (6 bases each). Per the germline V gene, CDR1 is SGDLS and CDR2 is YYNGEE. The V gene lost 1 base and the J gene lost 1 base, with 21 bases spanning the gap. The CDR3 runs 18 residues. The CDR3 nucleotides are TGTGCCAGCAGCGTAAATCCCGGGGGCGGATCGGGATCCTACGAGCAGTACTTC. This encodes CASSVNPGGGSGSYEQYF.

This clonotype has at least ten counts. V and J are TRBV6-2 or TRBV6-3 and TRBJ1-6; 8 nucleotides match TRBD1. CDR1 and CDR2 (germline): MNHEY, SVGEGT. This CDR3 region has 14 residues. V lost 6 bases to trimming and J lost 6 bases; unmatched junction nucleotides: 4. CDR3 nucleotides: TGTGCCAGCAGACGGACAGGGTCTAATTCACCCCTCCACTTT. Protein sequence: CASRRTGSNSPLHF.

This clonotype was detected ten times or more. The CDR3 loop is CASSSGGNGELFF. Here the CDR3 DNA reads TGCGCCAGCAGCTCAGGAGGGAACGGGGAGCTGTTTTTT. This chain uses TRBV5-1 with TRBJ2-2; TRBD2 is a possible D gene (6 bases). Germline V gene lookup returns CDR1 SGHRS and CDR2 YFSETQ. The CDR3 extends over 13 amino acids. V was cut by 3 bases and J by 7 bases, with 10 bases left in between.

This clonotype was seen repeatedly, ten times or more. CDR3 loop: CASSSPGTYEQYF. CDR3 nucleotides: TGTGCCAGCAGCTCCCCGGGGACCTACGAGCAGTACTTC. The rearrangement links TRBV7-2 to TRBJ2-7; a weak D match, TRBD2 (5 bases). The CDR3 loop spans 13 amino acids. V lost 4 bases and J lost 2, with 9 bases in between. Germline lookup yields CDR1 SGHTA and CDR2 FQGNSA.

This clonotype was picked up many times. This chain uses TRBV9 with TRBJ2-5; 7 bases fit TRBD1. The CDR3 length is 13 residues. After removal of 6 bases from V and 3 bases from J, the junction contained 5 bases not matched to a gene. CDR1 SGDLS and CDR2 YYNGEE come from the germline V gene. The CDR3 nucleotides read TGTGCCAGCATCCTAGGACAGGAAGAGACCCAGTACTTC. Residues: CASILGQEETQYF.

This clonotype was found many times. The chain combines TRBV28 with TRBJ2-6; D gene ambiguous. The V end was cut by 7 bases, the J end by 1 base, with 14 bases between. This CDR3 region has 16 residues. The germline V gene encodes CDR1 MDHEN and CDR2 SYDVKM. The CDR3: CASISAPSSGANVLTF. DNA for the CDR3: TGTGCCAGCATCTCGGCTCCTTCATCTGGGGCCAACGTCCTGACTTTC.

This rearrangement joins TRBV12-3 or TRBV12-4 to TRBJ2-5; tentatively, D is TRBD2 (5 bases). The length of the CDR3 is 14 residues. The germline V and J ends were trimmed by 6 bases and 1 base, with 12 bases remaining between them. CDR3 bases: TGTGCCAGCAGCAACCCGCGGGTCCAAGAGACCCAGTACTTC. Translation: CASSNPRVQETQYF.